This T cell receptor beta chain was sequenced in a study of T cells in localized non-small cell lung cancer. The germline CDR1 and CDR2 sequences are GTSNPN and SVGIG (reference sequence). This CDR3 region has 12 residues. The V end lost 5 bases, the J end lost 3 bases, and 10 bases lay between the germline ends. The protocol was immunoSEQ multiplex PCR, while the TCRdb copy is restricted to in-frame clones and leaves out a portion. The table has roughly 24,000 clones, around 90% seen once. This clone was seen a single time. The sequenced sample was peripheral blood, obtained before any cancer treatment. The sequence was collected from a female donor at least 60 years old with stage II squamous cell lung carcinoma. V gene TRBV30 combines with J gene TRBJ1-2; D ambiguous. This CDR3 reads CAWSVLHYGYTF. DNA for the CDR3: TGTGCCTGGTCAGTACTTCACTATGGCTACACCTTC.